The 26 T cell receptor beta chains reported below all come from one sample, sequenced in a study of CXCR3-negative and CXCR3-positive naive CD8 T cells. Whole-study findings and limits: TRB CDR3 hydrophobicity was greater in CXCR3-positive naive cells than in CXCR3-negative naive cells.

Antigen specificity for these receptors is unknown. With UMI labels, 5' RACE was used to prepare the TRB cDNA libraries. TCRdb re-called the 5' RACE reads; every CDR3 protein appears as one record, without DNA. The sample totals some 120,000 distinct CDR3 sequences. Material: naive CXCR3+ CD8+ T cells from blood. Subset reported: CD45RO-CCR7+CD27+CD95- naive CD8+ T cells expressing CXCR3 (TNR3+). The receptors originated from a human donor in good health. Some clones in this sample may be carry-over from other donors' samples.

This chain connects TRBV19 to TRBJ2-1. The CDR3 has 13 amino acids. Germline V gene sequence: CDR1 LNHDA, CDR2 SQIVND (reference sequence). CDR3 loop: CASSIVSSDEQFF.

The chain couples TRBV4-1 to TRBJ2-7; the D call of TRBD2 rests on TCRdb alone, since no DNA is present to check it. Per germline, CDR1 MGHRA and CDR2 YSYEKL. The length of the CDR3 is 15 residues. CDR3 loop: CASSQDGTSSYEQYF.

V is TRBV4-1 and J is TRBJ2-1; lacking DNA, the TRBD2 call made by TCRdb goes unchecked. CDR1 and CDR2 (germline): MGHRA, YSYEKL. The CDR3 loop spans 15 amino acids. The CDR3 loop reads CASSQVAGPYNEQFF.

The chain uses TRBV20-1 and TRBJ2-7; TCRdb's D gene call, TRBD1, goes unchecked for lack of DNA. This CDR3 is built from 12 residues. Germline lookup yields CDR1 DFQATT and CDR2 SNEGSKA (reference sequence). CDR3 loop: CSVGGDDYEQYF.

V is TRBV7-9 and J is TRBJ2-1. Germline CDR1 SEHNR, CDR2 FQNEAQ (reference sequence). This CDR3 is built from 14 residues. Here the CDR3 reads CASSLEFSYNEQFF.

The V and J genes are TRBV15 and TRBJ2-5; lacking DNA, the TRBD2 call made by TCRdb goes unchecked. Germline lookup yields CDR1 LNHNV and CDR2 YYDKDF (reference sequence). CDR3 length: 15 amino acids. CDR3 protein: CATSRVDSGGETQYF.

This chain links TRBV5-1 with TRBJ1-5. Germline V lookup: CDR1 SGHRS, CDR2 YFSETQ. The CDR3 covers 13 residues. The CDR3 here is CASSSPIEQPQHF.

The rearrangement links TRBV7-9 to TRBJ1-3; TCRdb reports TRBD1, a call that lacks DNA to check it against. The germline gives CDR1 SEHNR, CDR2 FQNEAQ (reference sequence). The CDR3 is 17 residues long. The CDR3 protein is CASSLPPGRNSGNTIYF.

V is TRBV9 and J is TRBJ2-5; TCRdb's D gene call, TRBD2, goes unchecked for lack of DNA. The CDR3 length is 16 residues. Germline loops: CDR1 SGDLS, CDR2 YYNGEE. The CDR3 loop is CASSVAAGGAGETQYF.

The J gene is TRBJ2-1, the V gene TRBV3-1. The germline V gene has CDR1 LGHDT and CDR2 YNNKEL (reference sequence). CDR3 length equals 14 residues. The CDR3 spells CASSQEWVYNEQFF.

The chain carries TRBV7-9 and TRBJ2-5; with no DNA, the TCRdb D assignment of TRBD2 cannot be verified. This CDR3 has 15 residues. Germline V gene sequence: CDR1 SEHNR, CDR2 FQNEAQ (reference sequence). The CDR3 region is CASSGQDRLAGRAHF.

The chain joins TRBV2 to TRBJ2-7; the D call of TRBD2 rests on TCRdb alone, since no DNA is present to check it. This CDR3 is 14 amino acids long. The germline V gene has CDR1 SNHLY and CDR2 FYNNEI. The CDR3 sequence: CASSEASGGYEQYF.

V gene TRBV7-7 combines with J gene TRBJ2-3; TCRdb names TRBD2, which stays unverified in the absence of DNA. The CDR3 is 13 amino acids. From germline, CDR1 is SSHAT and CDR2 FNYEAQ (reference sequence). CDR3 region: CASSSGGSDTQYF.

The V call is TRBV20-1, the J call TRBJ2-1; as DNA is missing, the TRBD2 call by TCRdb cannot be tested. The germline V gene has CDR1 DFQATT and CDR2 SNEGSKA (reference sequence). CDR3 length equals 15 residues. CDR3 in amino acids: CSASFFAGGNNEQFF.

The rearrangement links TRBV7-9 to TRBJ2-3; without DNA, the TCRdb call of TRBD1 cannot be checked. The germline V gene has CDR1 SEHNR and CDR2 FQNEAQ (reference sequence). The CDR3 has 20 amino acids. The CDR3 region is CASSSRGQGDREFLTDTQYF.

CDR3 residues: CSAGWGGGEQFF. The V gene is TRBV29-1, the J gene TRBJ2-1; TCRdb names TRBD1, which stays unverified in the absence of DNA. Germline V gene data show CDR1 as SQVTM and CDR2 as ANQGSEA. This CDR3 contains 12 residues.

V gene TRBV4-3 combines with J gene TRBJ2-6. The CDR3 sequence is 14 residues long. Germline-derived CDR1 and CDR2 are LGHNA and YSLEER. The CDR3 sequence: CASSQEYGANVLTF.

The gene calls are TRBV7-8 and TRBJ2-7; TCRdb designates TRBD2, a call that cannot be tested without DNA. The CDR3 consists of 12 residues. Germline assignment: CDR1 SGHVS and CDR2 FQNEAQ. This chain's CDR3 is CASSSRVREQYF. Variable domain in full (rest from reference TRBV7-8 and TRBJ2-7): GAGVSQSPRYKVAKRGQDVALRCDPISGHVSLFWYQQALGQGPEFLTYFQNEAQLDKSGLPSDRFFAERPEGSVSTLKIQRTQQEDSAVYLCASSSRVREQYFGPGTRLTVT.

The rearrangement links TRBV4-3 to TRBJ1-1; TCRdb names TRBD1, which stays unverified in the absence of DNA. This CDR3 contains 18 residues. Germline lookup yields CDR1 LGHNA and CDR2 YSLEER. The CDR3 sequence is CASSQDRVTTGRNTEAFF.

The CDR3 loop is CATAPHPSNEQFF. The chain couples TRBV15 to TRBJ2-1; absent DNA, TCRdb's TRBD1 call cannot be checked. The CDR3 covers 13 residues. Per germline, CDR1 LNHNV and CDR2 YYDKDF (reference sequence).

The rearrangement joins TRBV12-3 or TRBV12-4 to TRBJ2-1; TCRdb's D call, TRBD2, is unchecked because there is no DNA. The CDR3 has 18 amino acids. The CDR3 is CASSFSPIAGGSYNEQFF.

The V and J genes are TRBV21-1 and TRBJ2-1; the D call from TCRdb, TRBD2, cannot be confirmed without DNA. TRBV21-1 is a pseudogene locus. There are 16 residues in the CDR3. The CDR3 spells CASSGGRPRSYNEQFF.

CDR3: CASSYVPGTSGEADTQYF. This chain uses TRBV6-5 with TRBJ2-3; TCRdb gives TRBD2 as the D gene, but with no DNA this cannot be confirmed. Germline CDR1 MNHEY, CDR2 SVGAGI. The CDR3 sequence is 18 residues long.

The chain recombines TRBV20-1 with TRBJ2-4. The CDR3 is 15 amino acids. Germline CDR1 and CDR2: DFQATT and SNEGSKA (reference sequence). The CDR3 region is CSADLHKGGKNIQYF.

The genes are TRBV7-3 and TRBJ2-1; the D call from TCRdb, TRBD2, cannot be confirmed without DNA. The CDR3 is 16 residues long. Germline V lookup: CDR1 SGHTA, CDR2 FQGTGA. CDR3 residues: CASSTSSESSYNEQFF. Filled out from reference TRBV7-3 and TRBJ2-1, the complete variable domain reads GAGVSQTPSNKVTEKGKYVELRCDPISGHTALYWYRQSLGQGPEFLIYFQGTGAADDSGLPNDRFFAVRPEGSVSTLKIQRTERGDSAVYLCASSTSSESSYNEQFFGPGTRLTVL.

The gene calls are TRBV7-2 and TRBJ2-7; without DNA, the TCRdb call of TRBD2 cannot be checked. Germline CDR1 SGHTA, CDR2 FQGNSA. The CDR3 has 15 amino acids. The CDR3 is CASSLVELLGNEQYF.